The sequence of this T cell receptor beta chain was determined in a study of blood T cell repertoires in COVID-19. About the research overall: Some COVID-19 samples were acute and others convalescent; all came from the United States, Italy and Spain.

The CDR3 spans 16 residues. Germline CDR1 reads ENHRY; CDR2 reads SYGVKD. V lost 0 bases, J lost 7 bases, and 18 bases lay in between. Profiled with immunoSEQ multiplex PCR; TCRdb holds only in-frame clones, not every one. The sample contains under 40,000 clones, around four fifths of which appear only once. The sample consisted of peripheral blood. This rearrangement joins TRBV10-3 to TRBJ1-2; D perhaps matches TRBD1 (5 bases). The source of this sequence is a woman aged 55-70 years with acute or convalescent COVID-19. The DNA of the CDR3 is TGTGCCATCAGTGAGTCGACTCAAGGGGCCGGGAGTGGCTACACCTTC. Protein: CAISESTQGAGSGYTF.